This entry lists 29 T cell receptor beta chains sequenced from one sample in a study of human T cells and chemical hapten exposure. TCRdb re-called the RACE reads through MiXCR, storing one row per CDR3 protein. The sample includes more than 75,000 distinct CDR3 sequences, about 9.3% of them seen just once. Time point reported: patch test 2, 6 weeks after DPC sensitization. The treatment here: therapeutic diphenylcyclopropenone sensitization with weekly scalp DPC. The specimen was whole blood, collected in connection with sensitization to the hapten diphenylcyclopropenone (DPC). Every receptor here comes from a woman between 40 and 50 years old with alopecia areata. Some clones in this sample may be carry-over from other donors' samples.

This clonotype has only a few counts. The chain combines TRBV11-2 with TRBJ2-1; TRBD2 agrees at 14 bases. Germline V gene data show CDR1 as SGHAT and CDR2 as FQNNGV. V was pared by 1 base and J by 9 bases, with 8 bases of the junction left unmatched. There are 17 residues in the CDR3. The CDR3 loop is CASSLGFGGLAGGEQFF. The CDR3 region has the DNA TGTGCCAGCAGCTTAGGGTTTGGAGGACTAGCGGGGGGTGAGCAGTTCTTC.

This clonotype occurred once. The chain links TRBV21-1 to TRBJ2-2; TRBD2 is the table's D call, not checked against the DNA. TRBV21-1 is a pseudogene locus. CDR3 size: 14 residues. Here the CDR3 reads CASKIAGEVGELFF. CDR3 sequence (DNA): TGTGCCAGCAAGATAGCGGGAGAGGTCGGGGAGCTGTTTTTT.

This clonotype was picked up a small number of times. The V call is TRBV12-3 or TRBV12-4, the J call TRBJ1-1, with 7 bases aligning to TRBD1. The CDR3 contains 14 residues. Trimming cost V 6 bases and J 8 bases; bases outside gene matches: 12. The DNA for the CDR3 is TGTGCCAGCAGCCCGACAGGGCCGTTATTCGAAGCTTTCTTT. Translation: CASSPTGPLFEAFF.

The CDR3 region has the DNA TGTGCCAGCTCACCACACCCGGCGAACTACGAGCAGTACTTC. Its protein product is CASSPHPANYEQYF. The rearrangement links TRBV18 to TRBJ2-7, with no clear D. There are 14 residues in the CDR3. V shed 1 base and J shed 3 bases, with 10 bases lying between them. The germline CDR1 and CDR2 sequences are KGHSH and LQKENI.

This clonotype was seen many times. This chain links TRBV6-2 or TRBV6-3 with TRBJ2-2, with TRBD2 matching 11 bases. CDR1 and CDR2 from the germline V gene are MNHEY and SVGEGT. After removal of 4 bases from V and 5 bases from J, the junction contained 12 bases not matched to a gene. CDR3 size: 18 residues. As DNA, the CDR3 is TGTGCCAGCAGTTCTTTAAGTAGCGGGAGGGCCCGGACCGGGGAGCTGTTTTTT. Its protein product is CASSSLSSGRARTGELFF.

This clonotype has a count of ten or more. The rearrangement uses TRBV20-1 and TRBJ2-1, with 11 nucleotides matching TRBD2. This CDR3 has 15 amino acids. Germline CDR1 is DFQATT and CDR2 is SNEGSKA (reference sequence). After removal of 7 bases from V and 8 bases from J, the junction contained 13 bases not matched to a gene. The CDR3 region has the DNA TGCAGTGTGGAGATTAGCGGGAGGGCTCTGGATGAGCAGTTCTTC. This sequence encodes CSVEISGRALDEQFF.

This clonotype showed up just a few times. V and J are TRBV4-1 and TRBJ2-7, with D uncertain. This CDR3 comprises 16 residues. Trimming shortened V by 4 bases and J by 1 base, and 17 bases separated the two germline ends. Germline CDR1 is MGHRA and CDR2 is YSYEKL. DNA for the CDR3: TGCGCCAGCAGCCGGGAAGGCTGGACGGTGTCCTACGAGCAGTACTTC. This codes for CASSREGWTVSYEQYF.

The table lists this clonotype with many counts. The rearrangement joins TRBV4-1 to TRBJ1-5; D ambiguous. With 0 bases removed from V and 7 bases from J, the gap between germline ends came to 13 bases. Germline-derived CDR1 and CDR2 are MGHRA and YSYEKL. This CDR3 is built from 15 residues. CDR3 loop: CASSQEMNQDQPQHF. CDR3 in DNA: TGCGCCAGCAGCCAAGAGATGAACCAGGACCAGCCCCAGCATTTT.

This clonotype was counted ten times or more. The chain employs TRBV12-3 or TRBV12-4 and TRBJ1-1, with D possibly matching TRBD1 (6 bases). V was cut by 3 bases and J by 6 bases, with 11 bases left in between. The CDR3 loop spans 13 amino acids. CDR3 loop: CASSLVGAAEAFF. CDR3 sequence (DNA): TGTGCCAGCAGTTTGGTGGGGGCTGCTGAAGCTTTCTTT.

This clonotype was observed many times. This sequence joins TRBV28 and TRBJ2-1; 10 bases are shared with TRBD1. Trimming cost V 10 bases and J 4 bases; bases outside gene matches: 7. Germline assignment: CDR1 MDHEN and CDR2 SYDVKM. This CDR3 has 14 amino acids. The CDR3 DNA sequence: TGTGCCACCGAGAGGGGACAGGGGTACAATGAGCAGTTCTTC. Translating it yields CATERGQGYNEQFF. Full variable domain (missing parts from reference TRBV28 and TRBJ2-1): DVKVTQSSRYLVKRTGEKVFLECVQDMDHENMFWYRQDPGLGLRLIYFSYDVKMKEKGDIPEGYSVSREKKERFSLILESASTNQTSMYLCATERGQGYNEQFFGPGTRLTVL.

This clonotype was counted ten times or more. This chain uses TRBV6-2 or TRBV6-3 with TRBJ1-2; D possibly corresponds to TRBD1 (5 bases). Trimming removed 6 bases at V and 7 bases at J, with 18 bases between. This CDR3 is 14 amino acids long. Germline CDR1 reads MNHEY; CDR2 reads SVGEGT. CDR3 bases: TGTGCCAGCAGGGAGACAGTCCGGGTTGTTGGCTACACCTTC. This encodes CASRETVRVVGYTF.

J is TRBJ1-1 and V is TRBV28; the match to TRBD1 covers 9 bases. The CDR3 consists of 15 residues. The trim removed 8 bases at V and 0 bases at J, leaving 7 bases unmatched. Germline CDR1 reads MDHEN; CDR2 reads SYDVKM. The CDR3 sequence: CASLGQGRMNTEAFF. CDR3 sequence (DNA): TGTGCCAGCCTTGGACAGGGGCGTATGAACACTGAAGCTTTCTTT.

The V and J genes are TRBV20-1 and TRBJ2-3; 12 nucleotides align to TRBD2. Per the germline V gene, CDR1 is DFQATT and CDR2 is SNEGSKA (reference sequence). This CDR3 contains 14 residues. J gave up 4 bases and V 6 bases, and 5 bases lay outside the gene matches. The CDR3 bases are TGCAGTGCCGGGACTAGCGGGTATGCAGATACGCAGTATTTT. This gives the protein CSAGTSGYADTQYF.

This clonotype turned up a few times. This chain uses TRBV5-1 with TRBJ2-1; D gene ambiguous. Germline CDR1 and CDR2: SGHRS and YFSETQ. This CDR3 has 15 residues. Trimming took 0 bases from V and 7 from J, leaving 14 bases between them. CDR3 in amino acids: CASSLAGNRMNEQFF. DNA of the CDR3: TGCGCCAGCAGCTTGGCTGGCAATCGGATGAATGAGCAGTTCTTC.

The V call is TRBV7-9, the J call TRBJ2-5, with D hard to call. Per germline, CDR1 SEHNR and CDR2 FQNEAQ (reference sequence). V was pared by 6 bases and J by 7 bases, with 12 bases between. The CDR3 sequence is 12 residues long. The CDR3 sequence: CASSSERLTQYF. DNA of the CDR3: TGTGCCAGCAGTTCAGAACGGCTGACCCAGTACTTC. The whole variable domain, filled in from reference TRBV7-9 and TRBJ2-5, reads DTGVSQNPRHKITKRGQNVTFRCDPISEHNRLYWYRQTLGQGPEFLTYFQNEAQLEKSRLLSDRFSAERPKGSFSTLEIQRTEQGDSAMYLCASSSERLTQYFGPGTRLLVL.

This clonotype has only a few counts. This chain links TRBV7-3 with TRBJ2-3; D ambiguous. The CDR3 sequence is 15 residues long. Germline CDR1 is SGHTA and CDR2 is FQGTGA. V was trimmed by 4 bases and J by 2 bases, leaving 13 bases between them. The CDR3 nucleotides read TGTGCCAGCAGCTATGGGGTCGGGTTCACAGATACGCAGTATTTT. This encodes CASSYGVGFTDTQYF.

This clonotype was counted a few times. The chain is built from TRBV30 and TRBJ2-7; D is undetermined. CDR1 and CDR2 from the germline V gene are GTSNPN and SVGIG (reference sequence). The V gene lost 3 bases and the J gene lost 5 bases, with 8 bases spanning the gap. The CDR3 contains 11 residues. This chain's CDR3 is CAWSALDEQYF. Written as DNA, the CDR3 is TGTGCCTGGAGCGCCCTTGACGAGCAGTACTTC.

The chain uses TRBV28 and TRBJ2-7, with 9 bases that match TRBD1. V shed 4 bases, J shed 6 bases, and the junction held 4 bases outside the gene matches. This CDR3 is built from 13 residues. CDR1 is MDHEN, CDR2 SYDVKM, per germline. The CDR3 nucleotides read TGTGCCAGCAGTTCCCCGGACAGGGGCGAGCAGTACTTC. This sequence encodes CASSSPDRGEQYF.

The chain is built from TRBV11-2 and TRBJ2-7; TRBD1 agrees at 10 bases. The CDR3 has 16 residues. Trimming at V came to 5 bases and at J to 2 bases, leaving 9 bases not matched to a gene. Germline-derived CDR1 and CDR2 are SGHAT and FQNNGV. In DNA form, the CDR3 reads TGTGCCAGCAGCCTACCCCGGGACAGGGGTCCCTACGAGCAGTACTTC. Residues: CASSLPRDRGPYEQYF.

The chain has TRBV30 and TRBJ2-4; D may be TRBD2 (6 bases). The V end was cut by 1 base, the J end by 6 bases, with 10 bases between. CDR1 is GTSNPN and CDR2 is SVGIG in the germline V gene (reference sequence). This CDR3 region has 13 residues. CDR3 sequence: CAWSGRGLNIQYF. As DNA, the CDR3 is TGTGCCTGGAGTGGGCGGGGATTAAACATTCAGTACTTC. Combining the CDR3 with reference TRBV30 and TRBJ2-4 gives the whole variable domain SQTIHQWPATLVQPVGSPLSLECTVEGTSNPNLYWYRQAAGRGLQLLFYSVGIGQISSEVPQNLSASRPQDRQFILSSKKLLLSDSGFYLCAWSGRGLNIQYFGAGTRLSVL.

This clonotype was counted between two and nine times. V gene TRBV29-1 combines with J gene TRBJ2-2; maybe TRBD1 (6 bases). CDR3 length equals 13 residues. Germline lookup yields CDR1 SQVTM and CDR2 ANQGSEA. Trimming pared 2 bases from V and 4 bases from J, leaving 8 bases between. CDR3 amino acids: CSVEQGLTGELFF. DNA of the CDR3: TGCAGCGTTGAACAGGGGCTCACCGGGGAGCTGTTTTTT.

This clonotype was detected many times. This chain links TRBV12-3 or TRBV12-4 with TRBJ2-1; D gene uncertain. The CDR3 runs 11 residues. Between the trimmed V and J ends, which lost 1 base and 8 bases, there was a span of 3 bases. CDR3 protein: CASSLVHEQFF. The CDR3 nucleotides read TGTGCCAGCAGTTTAGTCCATGAGCAGTTCTTC.

This clonotype has a count of ten or more. V is TRBV5-6 and J is TRBJ1-6; 7 nucleotides match TRBD1. CDR3 size: 13 residues. Unmatched junction bases numbered 7, after V lost 7 bases and J lost 9 bases. Germline CDR1 SGHDT, CDR2 YYEEEE. CDR3 bases: TGTGCCAGCCGAACAGGGGCTAGTTCACCCCTCCACTTT. This translates into CASRTGASSPLHF.

There are a few counts of this clonotype. V gene TRBV12-3 or TRBV12-4 combines with J gene TRBJ2-6; no definite D call. This CDR3 is 15 amino acids long. V was pared by 6 bases and J by 0 bases, with 9 bases between. CDR3 amino acids: CASRMSYSGANVLTF. The CDR3 DNA is TGTGCCAGCAGAATGTCGTACTCTGGGGCCAACGTCCTGACTTTC.

Many counts were recorded for this clonotype. This chain links TRBV29-1 with TRBJ1-1; D not resolved. Deletions cut 3 bases from V and 3 bases from J, with 11 bases between. The CDR3 loop spans 13 amino acids. CDR1 and CDR2 from the germline V gene are SQVTM and ANQGSEA. Here the CDR3 reads CSVDLWEDTEAFF. In DNA, the CDR3 is TGCAGCGTTGACCTGTGGGAGGACACTGAAGCTTTCTTT.

The CDR3 coding sequence is TGTGCCAGTAGTATAGTGGCTAGCGGGAGTAGAAATGAGCAGTTCTTC. This encodes CASSIVASGSRNEQFF. The chain combines TRBV19 with TRBJ2-1; TRBD2 matches at 10 bases. Germline lookup yields CDR1 LNHDA and CDR2 SQIVND (reference sequence). This CDR3 contains 16 residues. V shed 1 base and J 7 bases; nucleotides not matched to a gene: 7.

Concerning this clonotype: The junction differs from germline at one of its ends, possibly a read error. This chain uses TRBV5-4 with TRBJ2-2; D unclear. The CDR3 loop spans 16 amino acids. Germline values: CDR1 SGHNT, CDR2 YYREEE (reference sequence). CDR3 DNA: TGTGTCAGCAGCTTGGCCACCGGCGCGAACACCGGGGAGCTGTTTTTT. As protein: CVSSLATGANTGELFF.

This clonotype was picked up a small number of times. V usage is TRBV11-3 and J usage is TRBJ2-3, with D tentatively TRBD1 or TRBD2 (5 bases each). The CDR3 extends over 16 amino acids. V lost 5 bases and J 6 bases, leaving 21 bases between the germline ends. Germline CDR1 SGHNT, CDR2 YENEEA. The CDR3 sequence: CASSRGTLLYLDTQYF. The CDR3 DNA is TGTGCCAGCAGCCGTGGGACCCTGCTGTATCTGGATACGCAGTATTTT.

This clonotype was counted ten times or more. The rearrangement links TRBV20-1 to TRBJ2-7; no clear D gene. V was trimmed by 1 base and J by 3 bases, leaving 19 bases between them. CDR3 length equals 16 residues. The V gene's germline CDR1 is DFQATT and CDR2 SNEGSKA (reference sequence). The CDR3: CSARGGLSRAFYEQYF. The CDR3 region has the DNA TGCAGTGCTAGAGGGGGTCTGTCTCGGGCCTTCTACGAGCAGTACTTC.